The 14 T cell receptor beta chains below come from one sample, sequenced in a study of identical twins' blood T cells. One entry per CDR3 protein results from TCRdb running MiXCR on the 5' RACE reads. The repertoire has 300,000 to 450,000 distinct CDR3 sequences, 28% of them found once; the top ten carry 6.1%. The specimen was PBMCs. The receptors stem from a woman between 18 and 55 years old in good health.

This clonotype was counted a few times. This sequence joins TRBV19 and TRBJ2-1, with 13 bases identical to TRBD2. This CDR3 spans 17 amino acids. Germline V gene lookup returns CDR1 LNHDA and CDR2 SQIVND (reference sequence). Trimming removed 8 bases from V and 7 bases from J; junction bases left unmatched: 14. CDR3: CASGLAGVTTQANEQFF. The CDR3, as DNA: TGTGCCAGTGGACTAGCGGGAGTCACCACCCAAGCGAATGAGCAGTTCTTC. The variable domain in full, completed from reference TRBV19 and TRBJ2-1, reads DGGITQSPKYLFRKEGQNVTLSCEQNLNHDAMYWYRQDPGQGLRLIYYSQIVNDFQKGDIAEGYSVSREKKESFPLTVTSAQKNPTAFYLCASGLAGVTTQANEQFFGPGTRLTVL.

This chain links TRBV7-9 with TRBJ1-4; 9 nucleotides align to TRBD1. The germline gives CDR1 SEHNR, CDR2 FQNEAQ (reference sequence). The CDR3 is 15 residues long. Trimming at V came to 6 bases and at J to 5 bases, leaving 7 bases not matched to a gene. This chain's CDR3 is CASSRTGVPNEKLFF. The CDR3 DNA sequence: TGTGCCAGCAGTCGGACAGGGGTGCCGAATGAAAAACTGTTTTTT.

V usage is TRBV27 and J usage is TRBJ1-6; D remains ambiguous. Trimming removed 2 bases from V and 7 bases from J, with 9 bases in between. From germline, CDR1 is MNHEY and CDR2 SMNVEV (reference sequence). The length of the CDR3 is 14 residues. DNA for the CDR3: TGTGCCAGCAGTTTAGAGTTTCGGAATTCACCCCTCCACTTT. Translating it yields CASSLEFRNSPLHF.

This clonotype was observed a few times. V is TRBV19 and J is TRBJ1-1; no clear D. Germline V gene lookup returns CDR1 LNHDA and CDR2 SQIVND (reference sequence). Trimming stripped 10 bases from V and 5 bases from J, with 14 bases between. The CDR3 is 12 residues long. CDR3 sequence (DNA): TGTGCCACCCTAGTGGCGGGTACTGAAGCTTTCTTT. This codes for CATLVAGTEAFF.

The chain's CDR3 is CASSSGTDYGYTF. For the CDR3, the DNA is TGTGCCAGCAGCTCCGGGACAGACTATGGCTACACCTTC. The J gene is TRBJ1-2, the V gene TRBV9; 7 bases map to TRBD1. CDR3 length: 13 amino acids. Germline-derived CDR1 and CDR2 are SGDLS and YYNGEE. With V trimmed by 4 bases and J by 3 bases, 3 bases remained unmatched. The full variable domain, its missing parts supplied by reference TRBV9 and TRBJ1-2, is DSGVTQTPKHLITATGQRVTLRCSPRSGDLSVYWYQQSLDQGLQFLIQYYNGEERAKGNILERFSAQQFPDLHSELNLSSLELGDSALYFCASSSGTDYGYTFGSGTRLTVV.

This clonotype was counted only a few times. The CDR3 bases are TGCAGTGCTGGGGATGGGGCTTGGGATGAGCAGTTCTTC. Translated: CSAGDGAWDEQFF. V gene TRBV20-1 combines with J gene TRBJ2-1, with TRBD1 as a possible D gene (5 bases). The CDR3 totals 13 residues. V dropped 5 bases and J dropped 8 bases, with 16 bases sitting between them. CDR1 and CDR2 from the germline V gene are DFQATT and SNEGSKA (reference sequence).

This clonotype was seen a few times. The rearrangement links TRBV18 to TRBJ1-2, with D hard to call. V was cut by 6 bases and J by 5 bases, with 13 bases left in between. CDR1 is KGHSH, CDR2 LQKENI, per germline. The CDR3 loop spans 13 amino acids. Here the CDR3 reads CASSPPAGYGYTF. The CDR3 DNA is TGTGCCAGCTCCCCCCCGGCAGGATATGGCTACACCTTC.

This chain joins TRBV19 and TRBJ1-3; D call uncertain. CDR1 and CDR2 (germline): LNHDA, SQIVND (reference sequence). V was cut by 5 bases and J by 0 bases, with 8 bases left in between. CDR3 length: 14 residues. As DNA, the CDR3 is TGTGCCAGTAGTCTGACAAACTCTGGAAACACCATATATTTT. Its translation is CASSLTNSGNTIYF.

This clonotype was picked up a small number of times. CDR3 in amino acids: CAIRGGDYEQYF. The DNA for the CDR3 is TGTGCCATCAGAGGGGGGGACTACGAGCAGTACTTC. The rearrangement uses TRBV10-3 and TRBJ2-7; D is perhaps TRBD2 (7 bases). The V and J ends lost 6 bases and 3 bases respectively, with 9 bases between them. This CDR3 has 12 amino acids. The germline V gene encodes CDR1 ENHRY and CDR2 SYGVKD.

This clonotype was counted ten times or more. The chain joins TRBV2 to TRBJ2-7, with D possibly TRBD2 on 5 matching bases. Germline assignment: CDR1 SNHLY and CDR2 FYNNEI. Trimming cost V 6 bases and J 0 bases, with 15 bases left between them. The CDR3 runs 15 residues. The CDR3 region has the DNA TGTGCCAGCAGCGTAGGACTCTTTTTCTCCTACGAGCAGTACTTC. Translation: CASSVGLFFSYEQYF.

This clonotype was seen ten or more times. The CDR3 region has the DNA TGCGCCAGCAGCCAAGGACTAGCGGGAGGAGACGTATACAATGAGCAGTTCTTC. Its translation: CASSQGLAGGDVYNEQFF. This chain connects TRBV4-3 to TRBJ2-1, with 13 bases fitting TRBD2. The CDR3 is made up of 18 amino acids. With 1 base clipped from V and 4 bases from J, the junction kept 7 bases outside the gene matches. In germline, CDR1 is LGHNA, CDR2 YSLEER.

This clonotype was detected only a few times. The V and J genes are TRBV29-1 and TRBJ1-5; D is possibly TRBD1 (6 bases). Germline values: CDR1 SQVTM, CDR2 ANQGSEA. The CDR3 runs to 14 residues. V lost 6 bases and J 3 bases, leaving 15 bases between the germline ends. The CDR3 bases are TGCAGCGTCGTAACAGGGTTCGCCAATCAGCCCCAGCATTTT. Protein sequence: CSVVTGFANQPQHF. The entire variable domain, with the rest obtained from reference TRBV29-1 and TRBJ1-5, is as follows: SAVISQKPSRDICQRGTSLTIQCQVDSQVTMMFWYRQQPGQSLTLIATANQGSEATYESGFVIDKFPISRPNLTFSTLTVSNMSPEDSSIYLCSVVTGFANQPQHFGDGTRLSIL.

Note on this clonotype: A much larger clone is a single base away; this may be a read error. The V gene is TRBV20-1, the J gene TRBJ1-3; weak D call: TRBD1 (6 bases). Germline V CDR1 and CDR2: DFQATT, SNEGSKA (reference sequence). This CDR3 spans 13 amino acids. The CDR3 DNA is TGCAGTGCTAGCCTGACAGGAGGAAACGCCATATATTTT. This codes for CSASLTGGNAIYF.

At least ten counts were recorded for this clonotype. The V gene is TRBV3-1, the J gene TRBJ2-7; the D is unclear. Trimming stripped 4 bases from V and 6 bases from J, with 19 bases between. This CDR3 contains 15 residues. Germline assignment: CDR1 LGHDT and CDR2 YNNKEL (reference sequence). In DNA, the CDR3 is TGTGCCAGCAGCCCCAGGTCCCCGGGTACCTTCGAGCAGTACTTC. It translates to CASSPRSPGTFEQYF.